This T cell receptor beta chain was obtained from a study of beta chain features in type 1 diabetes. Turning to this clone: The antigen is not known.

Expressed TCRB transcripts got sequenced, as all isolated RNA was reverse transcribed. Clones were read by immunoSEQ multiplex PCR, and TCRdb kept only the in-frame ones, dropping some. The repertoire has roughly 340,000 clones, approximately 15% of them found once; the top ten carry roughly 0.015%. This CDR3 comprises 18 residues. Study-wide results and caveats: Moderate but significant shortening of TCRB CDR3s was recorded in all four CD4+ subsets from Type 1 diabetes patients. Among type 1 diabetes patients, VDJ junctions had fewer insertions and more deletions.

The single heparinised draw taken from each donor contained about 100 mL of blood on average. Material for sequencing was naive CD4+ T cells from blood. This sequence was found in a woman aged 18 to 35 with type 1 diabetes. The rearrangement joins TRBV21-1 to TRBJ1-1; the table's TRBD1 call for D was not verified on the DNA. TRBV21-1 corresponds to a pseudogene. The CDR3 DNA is TGTGCCAGCAAACGGGAAGGAGGAGGGGGCGGGTTGAACACTGAAGCTTTCTTT. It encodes CASKREGGGGGLNTEAFF.